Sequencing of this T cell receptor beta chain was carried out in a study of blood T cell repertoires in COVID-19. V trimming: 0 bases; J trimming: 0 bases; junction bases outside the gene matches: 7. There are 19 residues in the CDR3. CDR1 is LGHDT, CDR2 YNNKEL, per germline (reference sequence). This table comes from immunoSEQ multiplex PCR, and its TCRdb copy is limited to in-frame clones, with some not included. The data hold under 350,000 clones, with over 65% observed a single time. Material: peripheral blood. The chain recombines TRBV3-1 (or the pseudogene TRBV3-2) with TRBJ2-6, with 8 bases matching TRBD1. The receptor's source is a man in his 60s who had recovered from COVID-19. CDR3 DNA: TGTGCCAGCAGCCAAGAGACAGGGGTAATCCCCTCTGGGGCCAACGTCCTGACTTTC. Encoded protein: CASSQETGVIPSGANVLTF.